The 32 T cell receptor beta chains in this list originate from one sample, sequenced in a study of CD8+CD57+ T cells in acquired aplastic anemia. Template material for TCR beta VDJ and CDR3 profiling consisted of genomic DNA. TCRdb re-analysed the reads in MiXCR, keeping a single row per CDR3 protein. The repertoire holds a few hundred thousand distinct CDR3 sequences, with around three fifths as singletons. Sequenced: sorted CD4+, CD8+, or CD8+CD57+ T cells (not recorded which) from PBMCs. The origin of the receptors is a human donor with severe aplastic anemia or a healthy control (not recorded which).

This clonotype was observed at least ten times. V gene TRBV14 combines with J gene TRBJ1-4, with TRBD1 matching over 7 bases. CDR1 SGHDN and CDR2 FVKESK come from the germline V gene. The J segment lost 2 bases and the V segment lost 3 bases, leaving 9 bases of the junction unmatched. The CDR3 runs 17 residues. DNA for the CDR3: TGTGCCAGCAGCCACCTACAGGGGCGTCAGACTAATGAAAAACTGTTTTTT. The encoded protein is CASSHLQGRQTNEKLFF. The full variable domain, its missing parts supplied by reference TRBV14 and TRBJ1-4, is EAGVTQFPSHSVIEKGQTVTLRCDPISGHDNLYWYRRVMGKEIKFLLHFVKESKQDESGMPNNRFLAERTGGTYSTLKVQPAELEDSGVYFCASSHLQGRQTNEKLFFGSGTQLSVL.

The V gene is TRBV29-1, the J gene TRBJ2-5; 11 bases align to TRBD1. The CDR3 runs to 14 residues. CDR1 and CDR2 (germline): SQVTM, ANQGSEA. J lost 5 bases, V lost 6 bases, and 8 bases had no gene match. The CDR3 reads CSVAGTGGGETQYF. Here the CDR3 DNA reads TGCAGCGTAGCAGGGACAGGGGGGGGGGAGACCCAGTACTTC.

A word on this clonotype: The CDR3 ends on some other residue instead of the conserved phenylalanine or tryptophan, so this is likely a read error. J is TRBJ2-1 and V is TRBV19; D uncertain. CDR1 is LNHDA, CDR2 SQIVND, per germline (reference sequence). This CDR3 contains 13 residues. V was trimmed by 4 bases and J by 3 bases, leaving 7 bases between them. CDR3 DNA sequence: TGTGCCAGTAGTAGGAAGGGCTACAATGAGCAGTTCCTC. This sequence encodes CASSRKGYNEQFL.

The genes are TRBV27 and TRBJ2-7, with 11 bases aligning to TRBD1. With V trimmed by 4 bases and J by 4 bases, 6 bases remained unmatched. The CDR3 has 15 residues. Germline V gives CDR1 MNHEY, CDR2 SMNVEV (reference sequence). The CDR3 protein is CASSSRDRGNYEQYF. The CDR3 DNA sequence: TGTGCCAGCAGTTCCCGGGACAGGGGGAATTACGAGCAGTACTTC.

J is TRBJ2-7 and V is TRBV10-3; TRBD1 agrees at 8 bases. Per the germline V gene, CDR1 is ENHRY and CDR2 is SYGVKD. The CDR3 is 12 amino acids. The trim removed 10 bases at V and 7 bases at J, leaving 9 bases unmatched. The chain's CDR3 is CATGRQGREQYF. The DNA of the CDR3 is TGTGCCACCGGAAGACAGGGGAGGGAGCAGTACTTC.

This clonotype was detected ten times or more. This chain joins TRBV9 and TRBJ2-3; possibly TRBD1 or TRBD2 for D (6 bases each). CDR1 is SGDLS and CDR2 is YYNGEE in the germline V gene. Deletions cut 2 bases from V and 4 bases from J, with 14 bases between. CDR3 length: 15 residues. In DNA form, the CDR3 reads TGTGCCAGCAGCGTCGGCGCAGGGGAGGCAGATACGCAGTATTTT. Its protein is CASSVGAGEADTQYF.

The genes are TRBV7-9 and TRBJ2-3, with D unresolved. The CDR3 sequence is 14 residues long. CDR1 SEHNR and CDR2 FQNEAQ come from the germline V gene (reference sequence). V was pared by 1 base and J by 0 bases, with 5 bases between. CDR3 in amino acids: CASSLDTSTDTQYF. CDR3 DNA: TGTGCCAGCAGCTTAGATACCAGCACAGATACGCAGTATTTT.

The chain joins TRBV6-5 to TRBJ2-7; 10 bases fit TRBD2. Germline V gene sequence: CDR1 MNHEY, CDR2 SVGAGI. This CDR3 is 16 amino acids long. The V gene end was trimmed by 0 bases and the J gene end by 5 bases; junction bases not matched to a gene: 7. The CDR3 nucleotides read TGTGCCAGCAGTTACTCGAAGGGCCTAGCGGGAGACGAGCAGTACTTC. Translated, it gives CASSYSKGLAGDEQYF.

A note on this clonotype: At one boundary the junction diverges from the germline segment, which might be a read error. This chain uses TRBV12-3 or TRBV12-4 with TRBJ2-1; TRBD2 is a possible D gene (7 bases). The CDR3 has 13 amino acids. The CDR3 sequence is CASSLGGGSEQFF. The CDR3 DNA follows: TGCGCCAGCAGTTTAGGGGGAGGGAGTGAGCAGTTCTTT.

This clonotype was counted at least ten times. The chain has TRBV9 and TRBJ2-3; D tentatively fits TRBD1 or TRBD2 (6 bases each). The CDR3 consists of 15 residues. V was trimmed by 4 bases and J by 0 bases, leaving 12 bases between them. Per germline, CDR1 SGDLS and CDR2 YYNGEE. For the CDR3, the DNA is TGTGCCAGCAGCCGGGGGCTACTTAGCACAGATACGCAGTATTTT. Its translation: CASSRGLLSTDTQYF. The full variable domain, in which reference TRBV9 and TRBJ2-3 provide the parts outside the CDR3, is DSGVTQTPKHLITATGQRVTLRCSPRSGDLSVYWYQQSLDQGLQFLIQYYNGEERAKGNILERFSAQQFPDLHSELNLSSLELGDSALYFCASSRGLLSTDTQYFGPGTRLTVL.

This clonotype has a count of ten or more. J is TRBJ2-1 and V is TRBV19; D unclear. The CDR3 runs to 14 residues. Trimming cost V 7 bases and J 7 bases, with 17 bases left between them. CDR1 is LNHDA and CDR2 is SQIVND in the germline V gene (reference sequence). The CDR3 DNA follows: TGTGCCAGTACCCTTGGTGGACGCTCAAATGAGCAGTTCTTC. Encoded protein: CASTLGGRSNEQFF.

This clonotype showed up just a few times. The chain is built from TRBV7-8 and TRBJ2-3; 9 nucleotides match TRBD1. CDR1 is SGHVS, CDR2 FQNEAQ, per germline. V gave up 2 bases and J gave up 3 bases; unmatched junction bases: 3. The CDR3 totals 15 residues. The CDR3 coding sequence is TGTGCCAGCAGCTTATACAGGGGGCCGACAGATACGCAGTATTTT. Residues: CASSLYRGPTDTQYF.

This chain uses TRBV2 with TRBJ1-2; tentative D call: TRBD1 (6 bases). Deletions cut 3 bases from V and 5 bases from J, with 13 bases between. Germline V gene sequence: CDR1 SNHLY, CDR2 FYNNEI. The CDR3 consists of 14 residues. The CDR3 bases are TGTGCCAGCAGTGAGGAAGGGGGGGTTTATGGCTACACCTTC. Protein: CASSEEGGVYGYTF.

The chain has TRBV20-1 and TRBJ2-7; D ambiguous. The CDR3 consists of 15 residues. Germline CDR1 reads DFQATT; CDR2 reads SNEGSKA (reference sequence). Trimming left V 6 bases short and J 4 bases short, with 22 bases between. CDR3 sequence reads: CSASRSRLGGYEQYF. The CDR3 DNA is TGCAGTGCCAGCAGGAGTCGGCTAGGTGGGTACGAGCAGTACTTC.

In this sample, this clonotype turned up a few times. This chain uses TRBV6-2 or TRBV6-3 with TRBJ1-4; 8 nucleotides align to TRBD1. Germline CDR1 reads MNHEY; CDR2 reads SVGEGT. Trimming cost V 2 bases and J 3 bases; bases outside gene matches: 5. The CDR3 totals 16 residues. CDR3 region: CASSYIQGAANEKLFF. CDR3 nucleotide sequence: TGTGCCAGCAGTTACATCCAGGGGGCGGCTAATGAAAAACTGTTTTTT.

The CDR3 region is CASSGGQLNTDTQYF. CDR3 DNA sequence: TGTGCCAGCAGTGGGGGACAGCTCAACACAGATACGCAGTATTTT. The chain is built from TRBV2 and TRBJ2-7; 7 nucleotides agree with TRBD1. The J call is uncertain, as TRBJ2-3 better fits the DNA end. In germline, CDR1 is SNHLY, CDR2 FYNNEI. The CDR3 length is 15 residues.

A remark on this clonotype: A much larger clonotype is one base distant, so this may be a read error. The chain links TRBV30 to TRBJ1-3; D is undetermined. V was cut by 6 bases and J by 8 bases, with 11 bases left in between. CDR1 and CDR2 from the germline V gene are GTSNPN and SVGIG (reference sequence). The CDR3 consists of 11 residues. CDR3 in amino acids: CACGPGDTIYF. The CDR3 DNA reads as TGTGCCTGCGGACCCGGAGACACCATATATTTT.

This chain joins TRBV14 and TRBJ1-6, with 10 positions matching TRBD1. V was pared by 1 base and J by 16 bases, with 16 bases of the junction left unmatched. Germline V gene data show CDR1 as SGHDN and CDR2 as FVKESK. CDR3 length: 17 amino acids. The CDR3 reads CASSQGLRDRGHIPLHF. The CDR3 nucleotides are TGTGCCAGCAGCCAAGGGTTACGGGACAGGGGACACATACCGCTCCACTTT.

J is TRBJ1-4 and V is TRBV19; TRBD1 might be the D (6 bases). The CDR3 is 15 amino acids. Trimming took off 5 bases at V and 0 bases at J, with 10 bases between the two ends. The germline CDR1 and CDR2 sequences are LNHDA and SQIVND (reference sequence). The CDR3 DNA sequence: TGTGCCAGTAGTTCGGGACAAGCAACTAATGAAAAACTGTTTTTT. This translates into CASSSGQATNEKLFF. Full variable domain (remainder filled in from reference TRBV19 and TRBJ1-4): DGGITQSPKYLFRKEGQNVTLSCEQNLNHDAMYWYRQDPGQGLRLIYYSQIVNDFQKGDIAEGYSVSREKKESFPLTVTSAQKNPTAFYLCASSSGQATNEKLFFGSGTQLSVL.

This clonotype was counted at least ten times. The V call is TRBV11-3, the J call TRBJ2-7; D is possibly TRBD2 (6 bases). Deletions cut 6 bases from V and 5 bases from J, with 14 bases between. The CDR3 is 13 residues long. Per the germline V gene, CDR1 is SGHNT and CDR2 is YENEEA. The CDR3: CASSSRGFNEQYF. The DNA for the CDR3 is TGTGCCAGCAGTTCCCGGGGGTTCAACGAGCAGTACTTC.

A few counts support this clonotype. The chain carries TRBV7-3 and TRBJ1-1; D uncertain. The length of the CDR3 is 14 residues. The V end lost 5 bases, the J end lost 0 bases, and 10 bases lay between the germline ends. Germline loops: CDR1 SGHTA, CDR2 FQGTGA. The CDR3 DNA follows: TGTGCCAGCAGCGTTGAGGGCTTGAACACTGAAGCTTTCTTT. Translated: CASSVEGLNTEAFF.

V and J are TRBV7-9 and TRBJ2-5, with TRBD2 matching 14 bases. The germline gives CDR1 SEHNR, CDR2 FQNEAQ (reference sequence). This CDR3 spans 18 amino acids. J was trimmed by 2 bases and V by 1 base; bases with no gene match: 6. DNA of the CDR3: TGTGCCAGCAGCTTAGAACCGGGACTAGCGGGGGAGCAAGAGACCCAGTACTTC. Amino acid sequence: CASSLEPGLAGEQETQYF.

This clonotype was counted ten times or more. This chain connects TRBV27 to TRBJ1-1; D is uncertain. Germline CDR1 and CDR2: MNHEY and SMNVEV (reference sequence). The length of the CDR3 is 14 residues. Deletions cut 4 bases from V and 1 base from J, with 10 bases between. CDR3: CASSSRIRNTEAFF. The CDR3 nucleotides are TGTGCCAGCAGTTCTCGGATAAGGAACACTGAAGCTTTCTTT.

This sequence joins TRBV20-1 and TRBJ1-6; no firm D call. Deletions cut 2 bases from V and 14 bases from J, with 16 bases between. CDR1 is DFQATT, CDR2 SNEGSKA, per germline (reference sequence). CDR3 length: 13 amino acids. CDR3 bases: TGCAGTGCTAGACATCCCCAAATAAGCACCCTCCACTTT. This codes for CSARHPQISTLHF.

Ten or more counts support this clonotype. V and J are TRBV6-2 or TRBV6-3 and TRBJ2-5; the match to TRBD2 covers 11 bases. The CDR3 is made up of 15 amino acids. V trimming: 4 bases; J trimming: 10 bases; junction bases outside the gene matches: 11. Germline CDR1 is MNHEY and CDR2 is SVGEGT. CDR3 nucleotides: TGTGCCAGCAGTTTACAACTAGCGGGGGCCTCTCGCCAGTACTTC. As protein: CASSLQLAGASRQYF.

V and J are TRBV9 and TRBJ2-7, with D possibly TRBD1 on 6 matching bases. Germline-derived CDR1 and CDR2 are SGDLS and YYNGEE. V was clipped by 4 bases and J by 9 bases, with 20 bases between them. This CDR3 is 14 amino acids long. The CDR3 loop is CASSSRDTTSGQYF. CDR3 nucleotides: TGTGCCAGCAGCTCCCGGGACACAACCTCGGGGCAGTACTTC.

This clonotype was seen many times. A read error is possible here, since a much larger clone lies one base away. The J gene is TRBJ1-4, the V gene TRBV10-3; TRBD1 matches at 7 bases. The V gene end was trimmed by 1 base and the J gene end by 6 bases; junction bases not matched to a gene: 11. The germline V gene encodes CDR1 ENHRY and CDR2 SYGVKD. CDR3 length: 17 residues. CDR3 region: CAISECRVTGRDEKLFF. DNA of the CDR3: TGTGCCATCAGTGAGTGTAGGGTGACAGGGCGGGATGAAAAACTGTTTTTT.

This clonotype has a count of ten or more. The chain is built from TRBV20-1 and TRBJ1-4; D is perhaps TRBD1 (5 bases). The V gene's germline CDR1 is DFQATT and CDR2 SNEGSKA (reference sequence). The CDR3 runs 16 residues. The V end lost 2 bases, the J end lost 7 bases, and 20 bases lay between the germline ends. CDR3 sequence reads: CSARPMSRVVGEKLFF. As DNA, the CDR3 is TGCAGTGCTAGACCGATGAGCAGGGTCGTCGGTGAAAAACTGTTTTTT.

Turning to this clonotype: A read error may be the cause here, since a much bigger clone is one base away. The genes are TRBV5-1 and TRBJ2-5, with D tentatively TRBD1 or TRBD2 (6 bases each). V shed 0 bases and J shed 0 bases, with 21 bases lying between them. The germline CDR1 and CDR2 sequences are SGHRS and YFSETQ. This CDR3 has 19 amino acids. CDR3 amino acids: CASSLEGGRRTGNQETQYF. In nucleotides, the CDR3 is TGCGCCAGCAGCTTGGAGGGGGGACGGAGGACGGGAAACCAAGAGACCCAGTACTTC. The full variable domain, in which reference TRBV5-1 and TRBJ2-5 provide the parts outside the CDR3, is KAGVTQTPRYLIKTRGQQVTLSCSPISGHRSVSWYQQTPGQGLQFLFEYFSETQRNKGNFPGRFSGRQFSNSRSEMNVSTLELGDSALYLCASSLEGGRRTGNQETQYFGPGTRLLVL.

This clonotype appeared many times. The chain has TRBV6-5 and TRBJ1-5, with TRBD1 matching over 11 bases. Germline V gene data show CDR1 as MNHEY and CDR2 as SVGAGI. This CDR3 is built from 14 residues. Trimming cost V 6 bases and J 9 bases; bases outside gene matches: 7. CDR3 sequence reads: CASSQDRGQRPQHF. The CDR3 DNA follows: TGTGCCAGCAGCCAGGACAGGGGGCAACGGCCCCAGCATTTT.

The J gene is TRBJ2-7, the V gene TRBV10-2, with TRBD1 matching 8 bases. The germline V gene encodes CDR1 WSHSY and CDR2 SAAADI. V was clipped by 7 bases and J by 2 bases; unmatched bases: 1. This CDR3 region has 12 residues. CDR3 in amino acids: CASKDRAYEQYF. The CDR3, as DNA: TGCGCCAGCAAGGACAGGGCCTACGAGCAGTACTTC.

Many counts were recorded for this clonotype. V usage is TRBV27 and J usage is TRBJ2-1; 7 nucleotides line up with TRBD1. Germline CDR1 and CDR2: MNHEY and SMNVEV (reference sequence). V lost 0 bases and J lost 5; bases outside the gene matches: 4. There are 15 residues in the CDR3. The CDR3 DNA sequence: TGTGCCAGCAGTTTATCACAGGGGTTCAACAATGAGCAGTTCTTC. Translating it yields CASSLSQGFNNEQFF.